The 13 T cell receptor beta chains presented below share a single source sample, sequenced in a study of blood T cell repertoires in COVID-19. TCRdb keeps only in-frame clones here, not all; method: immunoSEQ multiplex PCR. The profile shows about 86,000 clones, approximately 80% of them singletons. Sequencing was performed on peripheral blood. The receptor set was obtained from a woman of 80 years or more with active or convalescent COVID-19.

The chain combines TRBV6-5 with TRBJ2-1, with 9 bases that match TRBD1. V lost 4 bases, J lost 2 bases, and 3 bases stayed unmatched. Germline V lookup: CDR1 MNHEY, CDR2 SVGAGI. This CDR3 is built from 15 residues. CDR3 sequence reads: CASSSGQGAYNEQFF. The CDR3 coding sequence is TGTGCCAGCAGTTCGGGACAGGGTGCCTACAATGAGCAGTTCTTC.

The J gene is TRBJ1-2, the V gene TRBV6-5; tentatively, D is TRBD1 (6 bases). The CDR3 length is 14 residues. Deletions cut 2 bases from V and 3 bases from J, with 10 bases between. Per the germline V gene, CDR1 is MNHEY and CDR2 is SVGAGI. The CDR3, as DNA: TGTGCCAGCAGTTACGGGGGGGGCGACTATGGCTACACCTTC. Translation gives CASSYGGGDYGYTF.

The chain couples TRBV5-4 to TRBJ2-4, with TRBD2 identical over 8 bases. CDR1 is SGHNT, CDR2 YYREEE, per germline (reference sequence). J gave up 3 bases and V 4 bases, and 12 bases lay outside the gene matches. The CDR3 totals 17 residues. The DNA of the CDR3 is TGTGCCAGCAGCCTCCGGGGGAGCGGGAGCGGCAAAAACATTCAGTACTTC. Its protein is CASSLRGSGSGKNIQYF. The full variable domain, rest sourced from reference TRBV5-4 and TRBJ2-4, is ETGVTQSPTHLIKTRGQQVTLRCSSQSGHNTVSWYQQALGQGPQFIFQYYREEENGRGNFPPRFSGLQFPNYSSELNVNALELDDSALYLCASSLRGSGSGKNIQYFGAGTRLSVL.

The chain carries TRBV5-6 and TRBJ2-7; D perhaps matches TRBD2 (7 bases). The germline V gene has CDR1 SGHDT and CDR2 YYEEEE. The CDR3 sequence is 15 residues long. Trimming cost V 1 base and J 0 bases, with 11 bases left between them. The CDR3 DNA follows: TGTGCCAGCAGCTTGACGGGGGGCCTCTCCTACGAGCAGTACTTC. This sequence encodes CASSLTGGLSYEQYF.

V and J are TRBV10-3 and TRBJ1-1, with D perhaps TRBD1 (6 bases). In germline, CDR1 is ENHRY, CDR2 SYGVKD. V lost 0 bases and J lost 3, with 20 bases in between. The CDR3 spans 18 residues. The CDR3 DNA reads TGTGCCATCAGTGAGTCGGTGGGGGCCGAAGATATGGACACTGAAGCTTTCTTT. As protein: CAISESVGAEDMDTEAFF.

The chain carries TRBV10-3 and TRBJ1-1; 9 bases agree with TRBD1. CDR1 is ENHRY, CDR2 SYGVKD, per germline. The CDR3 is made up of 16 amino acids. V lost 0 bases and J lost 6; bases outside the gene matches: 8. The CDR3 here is CAISESQGQGGAEAFF. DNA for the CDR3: TGTGCCATCAGTGAGTCGCAGGGACAGGGTGGTGCTGAAGCTTTCTTT.

The CDR3 DNA sequence: TGTGCCAGCAGCCCTGACAGGGTTGGCTCACCCCTCCACTTT. This translates into CASSPDRVGSPLHF. The genes are TRBV11-1 and TRBJ1-6, with 7 bases identical to TRBD1. Germline V CDR1 and CDR2: SGHAT, FQDESV (reference sequence). The V and J ends lost 5 bases and 10 bases, in that order; junction bases with no gene match: 8. The CDR3 is 14 residues long.

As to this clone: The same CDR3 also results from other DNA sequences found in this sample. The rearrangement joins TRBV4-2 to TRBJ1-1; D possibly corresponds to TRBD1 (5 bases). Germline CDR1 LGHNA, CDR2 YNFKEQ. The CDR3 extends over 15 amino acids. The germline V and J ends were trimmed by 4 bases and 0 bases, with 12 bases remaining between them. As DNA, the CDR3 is TGTGCCAGCAGCCTAAACCTAGGGGTGAACACTGAAGCTTTCTTT. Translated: CASSLNLGVNTEAFF.

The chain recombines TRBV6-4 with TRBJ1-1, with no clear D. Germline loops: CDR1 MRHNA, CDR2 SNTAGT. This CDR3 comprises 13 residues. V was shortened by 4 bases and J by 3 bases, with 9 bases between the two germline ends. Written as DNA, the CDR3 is TGTGCCAGCAGTGCCTTCCGGGACACTGAAGCTTTCTTT. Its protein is CASSAFRDTEAFF.

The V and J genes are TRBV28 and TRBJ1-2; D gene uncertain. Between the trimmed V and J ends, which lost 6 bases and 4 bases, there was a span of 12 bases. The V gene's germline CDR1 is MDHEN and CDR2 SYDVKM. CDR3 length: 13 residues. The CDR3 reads CASSRQTPYGYTF. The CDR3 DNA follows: TGTGCCAGCAGCCGACAAACCCCCTATGGCTACACCTTC.

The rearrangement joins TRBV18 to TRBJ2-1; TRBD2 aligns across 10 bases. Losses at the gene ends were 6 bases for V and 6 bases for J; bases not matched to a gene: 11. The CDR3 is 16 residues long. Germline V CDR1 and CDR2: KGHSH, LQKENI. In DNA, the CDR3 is TGTGCCAGCTCCCCCATCCTAGCGGGAGATCCCAATGAGCAGTTCTTC. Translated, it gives CASSPILAGDPNEQFF.

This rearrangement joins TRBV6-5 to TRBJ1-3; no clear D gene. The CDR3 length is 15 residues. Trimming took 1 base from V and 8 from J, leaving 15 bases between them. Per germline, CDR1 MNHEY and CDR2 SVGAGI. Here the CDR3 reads CASSYLTTKRDTIYF. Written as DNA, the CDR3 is TGTGCCAGCAGTTACTTAACAACTAAGAGGGACACCATATATTTT.

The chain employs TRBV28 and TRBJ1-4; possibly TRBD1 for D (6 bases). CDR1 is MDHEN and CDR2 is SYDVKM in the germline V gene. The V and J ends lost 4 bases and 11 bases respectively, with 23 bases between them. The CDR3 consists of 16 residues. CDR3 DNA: TGTGCCAGCAGTTCCTCAGGACAGCTGCAAAGGGTGAAACTGTTTTTT. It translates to CASSSSGQLQRVKLFF.